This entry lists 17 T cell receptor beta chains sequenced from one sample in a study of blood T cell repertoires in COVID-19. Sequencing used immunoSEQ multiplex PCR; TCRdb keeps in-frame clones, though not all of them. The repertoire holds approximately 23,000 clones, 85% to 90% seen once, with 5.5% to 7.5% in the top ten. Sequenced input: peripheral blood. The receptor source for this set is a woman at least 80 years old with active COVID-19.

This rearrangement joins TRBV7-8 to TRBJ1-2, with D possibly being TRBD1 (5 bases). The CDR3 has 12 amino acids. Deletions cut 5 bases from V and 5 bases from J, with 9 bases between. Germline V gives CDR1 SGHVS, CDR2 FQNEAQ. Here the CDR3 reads CASSPPGYGYTF. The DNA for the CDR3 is TGTGCCAGCAGCCCCCCAGGGTATGGCTACACCTTC.

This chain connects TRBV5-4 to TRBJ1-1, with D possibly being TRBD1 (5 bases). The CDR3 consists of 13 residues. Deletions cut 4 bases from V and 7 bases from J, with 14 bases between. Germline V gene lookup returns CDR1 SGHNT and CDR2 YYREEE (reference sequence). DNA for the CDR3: TGTGCCAGCAGCCCGGGCGGGGGAGGTGAAGCTTTCTTT. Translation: CASSPGGGGEAFF.

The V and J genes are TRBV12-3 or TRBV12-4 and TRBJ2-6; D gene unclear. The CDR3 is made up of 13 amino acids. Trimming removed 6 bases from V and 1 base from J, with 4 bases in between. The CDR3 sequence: CASRSSGANVLTF. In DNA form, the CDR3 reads TGTGCCAGCAGATCTTCTGGGGCCAACGTCCTGACTTTC.

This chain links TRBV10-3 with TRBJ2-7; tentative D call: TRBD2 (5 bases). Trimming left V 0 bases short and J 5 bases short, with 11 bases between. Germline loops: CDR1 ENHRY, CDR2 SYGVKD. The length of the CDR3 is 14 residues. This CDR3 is CAISESRRRNEQYF. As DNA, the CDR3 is TGTGCCATCAGTGAGTCGAGGAGGAGGAACGAGCAGTACTTC.

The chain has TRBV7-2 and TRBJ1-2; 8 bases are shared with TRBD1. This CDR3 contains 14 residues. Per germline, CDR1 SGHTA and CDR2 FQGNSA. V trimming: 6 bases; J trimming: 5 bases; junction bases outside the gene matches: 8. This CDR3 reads CASSPDREGYGYTF. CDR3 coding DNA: TGTGCCAGCAGTCCGGACAGGGAAGGGTATGGCTACACCTTC.

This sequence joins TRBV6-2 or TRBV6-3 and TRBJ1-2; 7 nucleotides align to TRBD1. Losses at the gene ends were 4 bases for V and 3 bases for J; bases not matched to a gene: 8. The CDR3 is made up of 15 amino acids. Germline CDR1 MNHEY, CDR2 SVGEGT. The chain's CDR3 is CASSSPRGAYYGYTF. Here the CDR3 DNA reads TGTGCCAGCAGTTCGCCCAGGGGGGCCTACTATGGCTACACCTTC.

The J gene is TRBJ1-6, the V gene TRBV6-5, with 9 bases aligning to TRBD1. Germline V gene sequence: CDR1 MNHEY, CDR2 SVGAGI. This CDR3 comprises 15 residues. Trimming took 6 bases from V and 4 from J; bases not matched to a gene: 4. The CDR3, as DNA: TGTGCCAGCAGCCGGGACAGGGTTTATAATTCACCCCTCCACTTT. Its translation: CASSRDRVYNSPLHF.

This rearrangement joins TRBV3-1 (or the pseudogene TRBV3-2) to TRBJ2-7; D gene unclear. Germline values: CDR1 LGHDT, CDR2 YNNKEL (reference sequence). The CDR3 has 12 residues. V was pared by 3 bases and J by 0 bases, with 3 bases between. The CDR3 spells CASSHLSYEQYF. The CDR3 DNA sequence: TGTGCCAGCAGCCACCTCTCCTACGAGCAGTACTTC.

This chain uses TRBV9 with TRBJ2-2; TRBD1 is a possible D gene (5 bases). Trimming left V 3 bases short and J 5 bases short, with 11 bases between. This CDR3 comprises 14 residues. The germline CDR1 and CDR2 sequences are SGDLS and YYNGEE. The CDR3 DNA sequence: TGTGCCAGCAGCGGGCAGGGTCGGACCGGGGAGCTGTTTTTT. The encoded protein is CASSGQGRTGELFF. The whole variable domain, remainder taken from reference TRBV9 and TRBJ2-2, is DSGVTQTPKHLITATGQRVTLRCSPRSGDLSVYWYQQSLDQGLQFLIQYYNGEERAKGNILERFSAQQFPDLHSELNLSSLELGDSALYFCASSGQGRTGELFFGEGSRLTVL.

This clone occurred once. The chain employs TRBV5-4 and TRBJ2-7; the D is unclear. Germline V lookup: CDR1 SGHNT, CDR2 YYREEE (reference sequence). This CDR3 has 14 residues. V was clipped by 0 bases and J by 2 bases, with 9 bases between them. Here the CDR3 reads CASSLAASPYEQYF. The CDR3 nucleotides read TGTGCCAGCAGCTTGGCCGCCAGTCCCTACGAGCAGTACTTC.

CDR3 nucleotide sequence: TGCGCCACCATGAGCTCCTACAATGAGCAGTTCTTC. Translated, it gives CATMSSYNEQFF. This rearrangement joins TRBV5-1 to TRBJ2-1; no reliable D call. Per germline, CDR1 SGHRS and CDR2 YFSETQ. The CDR3 sequence is 12 residues long. The V gene lost 9 bases and the J gene lost 0 bases, with 7 bases spanning the gap.

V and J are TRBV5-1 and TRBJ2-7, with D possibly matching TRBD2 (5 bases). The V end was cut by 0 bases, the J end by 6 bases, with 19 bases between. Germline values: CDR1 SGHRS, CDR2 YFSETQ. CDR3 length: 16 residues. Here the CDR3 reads CASSLGLGTRAVEQYF. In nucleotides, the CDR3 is TGCGCCAGCAGCTTGGGCCTCGGAACGAGGGCCGTCGAGCAGTACTTC.

The CDR3 DNA reads TGTGCCAGCAGCTTTTTAGGGACTAGCGGCGACAATGAGCAGTTCTTC. Amino acids: CASSFLGTSGDNEQFF. J is TRBJ2-1 and V is TRBV5-5; 11 nucleotides align to TRBD2. The germline CDR1 and CDR2 sequences are SGHKS and YYEKEE (reference sequence). J gave up 5 bases and V 2 bases, and 6 bases lay outside the gene matches. The CDR3 contains 16 residues.

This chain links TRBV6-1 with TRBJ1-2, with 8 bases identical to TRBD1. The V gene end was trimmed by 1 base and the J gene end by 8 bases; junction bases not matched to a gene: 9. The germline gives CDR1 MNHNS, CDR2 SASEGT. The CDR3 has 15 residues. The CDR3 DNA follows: TGTGCCAGCAGTGAAGGGGTGACAGGGGCTAGGGGCTACACCTTC. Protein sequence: CASSEGVTGARGYTF.

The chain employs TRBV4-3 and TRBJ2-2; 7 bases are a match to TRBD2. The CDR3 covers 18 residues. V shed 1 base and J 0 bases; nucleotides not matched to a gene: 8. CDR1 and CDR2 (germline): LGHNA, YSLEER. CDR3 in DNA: TGCGCCAGCAGCCAAGTACTAGCGACCCCAACGAACACCGGGGAGCTGTTTTTT. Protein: CASSQVLATPTNTGELFF.

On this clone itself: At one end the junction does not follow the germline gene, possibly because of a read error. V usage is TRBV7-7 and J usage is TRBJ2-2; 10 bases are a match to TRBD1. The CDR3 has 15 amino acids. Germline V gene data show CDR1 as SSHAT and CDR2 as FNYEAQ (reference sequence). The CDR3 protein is CASSLTGGEGGELFF. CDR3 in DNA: TGTGCTAGCAGCCTGACAGGGGGCGAGGGCGGGGAGCTGTTTTTT.

CDR3 loop: CASSYRAMTGPILPYGYTF. In DNA, the CDR3 is TGTGCCAGCAGCTATAGGGCCATGACAGGGCCCATATTGCCATATGGCTACACCTTC. V and J are TRBV7-6 and TRBJ1-2, with 7 bases aligning to TRBD1. The CDR3 contains 19 residues. Germline CDR1 and CDR2: SGHVS and FNYEAQ. V gave up 4 bases and J gave up 5 bases; unmatched junction bases: 22.